Presented here are 29 T cell receptor beta chains from one specimen sequenced in a study of immune characterization of retroperitoneal liposarcoma. TCRdb reprocessed the PCR reads with MiXCR, giving one entry per CDR3 protein. Altogether over 15,000 distinct CDR3 sequences are present, around 38% being singletons, with the ten largest covering 7.4%. The sample consisted of blood. The receptors were sampled from a male donor with retroperitoneal liposarcoma.

This sequence joins TRBV6-6 and TRBJ2-1, with 7 bases aligning to TRBD2. The CDR3 is made up of 13 amino acids. Germline V CDR1 and CDR2: MNHNY, SVGAGI (reference sequence). V gave up 8 bases and J gave up 9 bases; unmatched junction bases: 10. The CDR3: CASGSLGGSEQFF. In DNA, the CDR3 is TGTGCCAGCGGGTCCCTGGGGGGGAGTGAGCAGTTCTTC.

The chain is built from TRBV7-2 and TRBJ1-2; 7 bases are shared with TRBD1. Trimming removed 6 bases from V and 1 base from J; junction bases left unmatched: 2. There are 13 residues in the CDR3. CDR1 is SGHTA, CDR2 FQGNSA, per germline. CDR3 amino acids: CASRQGINYGYTF. The CDR3 DNA sequence: TGTGCCAGCAGACAGGGGATTAACTATGGCTACACCTTC.

This clonotype was seen a single time. The V call is TRBV6-1, the J call TRBJ2-7; the D call may be TRBD1 or TRBD2 (6 bases each). This CDR3 region has 13 residues. V lost 6 bases and J 9 bases, leaving 18 bases between the germline ends. Germline loops: CDR1 MNHNS, CDR2 SASEGT. For the CDR3, the DNA is TGTGCCAGCAGCCCCCTCGACGGGGGCGGGCAGTACTTC. This encodes CASSPLDGGGQYF.

The chain recombines TRBV25-1 with TRBJ1-5; D call uncertain. Trimming removed 5 bases from V and 5 bases from J, with 7 bases in between. From germline, CDR1 is MGHDK and CDR2 SYGVNS. This CDR3 contains 12 residues. The DNA for the CDR3 is TGTGCCAGCAGTCTCGTGGATCAGCCCCAGCATTTT. The encoded protein is CASSLVDQPQHF.

This clonotype was counted a few times. The chain has TRBV11-1 and TRBJ2-3; 7 nucleotides line up with TRBD2. V lost 4 bases and J lost 6; bases outside the gene matches: 16. The CDR3 contains 17 residues. From germline, CDR1 is SGHAT and CDR2 FQDESV (reference sequence). The CDR3 sequence: CASSYGRTSLPLDTQYF. CDR3 bases: TGTGCCAGCAGCTACGGCCGGACTAGTCTCCCCCTCGATACGCAGTATTTT. Looking up the rest from reference TRBV11-1 and TRBJ2-3 gives the full variable domain: EAEVAQSPRYKITEKSQAVAFWCDPISGHATLYWYRQILGQGPELLVQFQDESVVDDSQLPKDRFSAERLKGVDSTLKIQPAELGDSAMYLCASSYGRTSLPLDTQYFGPGTRLTVL.

This clonotype was counted only a few times. This sequence joins TRBV11-2 and TRBJ2-1, with D perhaps matching TRBD2 (5 bases). CDR1 and CDR2 from the germline V gene are SGHAT and FQNNGV. CDR3 length: 14 residues. V dropped 2 bases and J dropped 9 bases, with 14 bases sitting between them. The CDR3 region is CASSLLADRGEQFF. The CDR3 nucleotides read TGTGCCAGCAGCTTACTTGCGGACCGGGGTGAGCAGTTCTTC.

The V gene is TRBV5-5, the J gene TRBJ1-1; D ambiguous. Germline CDR1 SGHKS, CDR2 YYEKEE (reference sequence). There are 12 residues in the CDR3. Trimming shortened V by 7 bases and J by 0 bases, and 7 bases separated the two germline ends. CDR3 sequence reads: CASHYMNTEAFF. The DNA of the CDR3 is TGTGCCAGCCACTACATGAACACTGAAGCTTTCTTT.

The genes are TRBV6-2 or TRBV6-3 and TRBJ1-1, with 9 bases identical to TRBD1. This CDR3 has 14 amino acids. The germline CDR1 and CDR2 sequences are MNHEY and SVGEGT. Trimming at V came to 6 bases and at J to 5 bases, leaving 7 bases not matched to a gene. In DNA, the CDR3 is TGTGCCAGCAGCCAACAGGGGGCGACGACTGAAGCTTTCTTT. It encodes CASSQQGATTEAFF.

This clonotype was seen ten or more times. The V and J genes are TRBV7-2 and TRBJ2-6, with D hard to call. This CDR3 comprises 12 residues. The germline CDR1 and CDR2 sequences are SGHTA and FQGNSA. V lost 8 bases and J 4 bases, leaving 6 bases between the germline ends. CDR3 nucleotides: TGTGCCAGCGGCCAAGGGGCCAACGTCCTGACTTTC. Amino acids: CASGQGANVLTF.

In regard to this clonotype: The CDR3 ends on some other residue instead of the conserved phenylalanine or tryptophan, so this is likely a read error. This chain connects TRBV7-6 to TRBJ2-1; the D is unclear. Germline values: CDR1 SGHVS, CDR2 FNYEAQ. The CDR3 runs 15 residues. CDR3 nucleotide sequence: TGTGCCAGCGGCTTAACACGGCTTCCATACAATGAGCAGTTCTGC. Residues: CASGLTRLPYNEQFC.

In its sample, this clonotype was seen many times. This chain uses TRBV6-1 with TRBJ2-3; D not certain. This CDR3 is built from 13 residues. Trimming stripped 6 bases from V and 2 bases from J, with 9 bases between. The germline gives CDR1 MNHNS, CDR2 SASEGT. The CDR3 loop reads CASRHTPTDTQYF. The CDR3 nucleotides are TGTGCCAGCAGACACACCCCCACAGATACGCAGTATTTT.

The chain combines TRBV7-6 with TRBJ1-1; D might be TRBD1 (5 bases). The CDR3 length is 15 residues. V lost 1 base to trimming and J lost 5 bases, with 14 bases between them. The V gene's germline CDR1 is SGHVS and CDR2 FNYEAQ. In DNA, the CDR3 is TGTGCCAGCAGCTTAGTGGGGGACTCGGATACTGAAGCTTTCTTT. Protein product: CASSLVGDSDTEAFF. Variable domain in full (rest from reference TRBV7-6 and TRBJ1-1): GAGVSQSPRYKVTKRGQDVALRCDPISGHVSLYWYRQALGQGPEFLTYFNYEAQQDKSGLPNDRFSAERPEGSISTLTIQRTEQRDSAMYRCASSLVGDSDTEAFFGQGTRLTVV.

About this clonotype: The junction differs from germline at one of its ends, possibly a read error. The V and J genes are TRBV4-1 and TRBJ2-1; unclear D gene. The CDR3 length is 13 residues. From germline, CDR1 is MGHRA and CDR2 YSYEKL. In nucleotides, the CDR3 is TGTGCCAGCAGCCAACAATTAGACTATGAGCAGTTCTTC. The encoded protein is CASSQQLDYEQFF.

In regard to this clonotype: The conserved phenylalanine or tryptophan normally closing the CDR3 is absent here, so this likely arose from a read error. The limits of the CDR3 on the DNA are not certain, so only TCRdb's listed CDR3 is given. The V gene is TRBV11-2, the J gene TRBJ2-1; the table's D call TRBD2 went unverified against the DNA. The germline gives CDR1 SGHAT, CDR2 FQNNGV. With termini counted, the CDR3 has 11 amino acids. The CDR3 loop reads CASSNSGTEDL.

The table lists this clonotype with a few counts. This chain links TRBV12-3 or TRBV12-4 with TRBJ2-1; no definite D call. The V gene lost 6 bases and the J gene lost 13 bases, with 19 bases spanning the gap. CDR3 length: 13 amino acids. In nucleotides, the CDR3 is TGTGCCAGCAGCCTAACGACCAAGGAGACCCAGTTCTTC. This translates into CASSLTTKETQFF.

This chain connects TRBV6-1 to TRBJ2-1; no firm D call. The CDR3 loop spans 11 amino acids. Germline V gene data show CDR1 as MNHNS and CDR2 as SASEGT. Trimming took off 6 bases at V and 9 bases at J, with 9 bases between the two ends. The CDR3 region is CASSPVGEQFF. For the CDR3, the DNA is TGTGCCAGCAGCCCCGTAGGTGAGCAGTTCTTC.

Notes on this clonotype: The junction departs from germline at one end; a sequencing error may be responsible. This chain joins TRBV10-2 and TRBJ2-3; no clear D. CDR1 is WSHSY and CDR2 is SAAADI in the germline V gene. The CDR3 is made up of 14 amino acids. The CDR3 region has the DNA TGCGCCCGCAGTGATTCGAGGAGTTCAGATACGCAGTATTTT. Translating gives CARSDSRSSDTQYF.

V and J are TRBV11-3 and TRBJ2-3; TRBD2 matches 9 bases. Looked up from germline, CDR1 is SGHNT and CDR2 is YENEEA. V dropped 5 bases and J dropped 1; count of bases not matched to a gene: 10. The CDR3 is 17 residues long. The CDR3 DNA follows: TGTGCCAGCAGCCTTAGCGGGAGTCGTCCTCGCACAGATACGCAGTATTTT. It codes for CASSLSGSRPRTDTQYF.

The sample holds a few counts of this clonotype. The rearrangement links TRBV6-5 to TRBJ2-3; D is uncertain. V lost 2 bases to trimming and J lost 3 bases, with 9 bases between them. Germline V gives CDR1 MNHEY, CDR2 SVGAGI. This CDR3 contains 14 residues. The CDR3 here is CASSYAADTDTQYF. DNA for the CDR3: TGTGCCAGCAGTTACGCGGCGGATACAGATACGCAGTATTTT.

This clonotype counts as medium-sized. The chain combines TRBV6-6 with TRBJ2-1, with D possibly being TRBD1 or TRBD2 (5 bases each). CDR3 length: 14 amino acids. Germline V gene sequence: CDR1 MNHNY, CDR2 SVGAGI (reference sequence). The V and J ends lost 0 bases and 10 bases respectively, with 13 bases between them. The CDR3 reads CASSYSEGSAEQFF. The DNA for the CDR3 is TGTGCCAGCAGTTACTCCGAGGGGTCTGCGGAGCAGTTCTTC.

CDR3 region: CASSPTGTGVVAKNIQFF. CDR3 bases: TGTGCCAGCAGCCCGACCGGGACAGGGGTGGTAGCCAAAAACATTCAGTTCTTC. V gene TRBV11-3 combines with J gene TRBJ2-4; 10 nucleotides line up with TRBD1. Judging by the DNA end, TRBJ2-1 fits better; the J call may be wrong. This CDR3 is 18 amino acids long. Germline assignment: CDR1 SGHNT and CDR2 YENEEA.

In its sample, this clonotype was seen a few times. The chain joins TRBV7-2 to TRBJ2-1; unclear D gene. The germline V gene encodes CDR1 SGHTA and CDR2 FQGNSA. The CDR3 is 13 amino acids. V lost 6 bases and J lost 5, with 11 bases in between. The CDR3, as DNA: TGTGCCAGCAGGCTCCCACCCAACAATGAGCAGTTCTTC. Translating it yields CASRLPPNNEQFF.

This clonotype was seen more than once but under ten times. The chain uses TRBV6-1 and TRBJ2-1; 9 bases align to TRBD1. The DNA end lines up better with TRBJ2-7; the J call may be wrong. This CDR3 contains 15 residues. The germline V gene encodes CDR1 MNHNS and CDR2 SASEGT. CDR3 nucleotide sequence: TGTGCCAGCAGTTGGAGGGACAGGGCCTCAAATGAGCAGTACTTC. Protein product: CASSWRDRASNEQYF.

Here the CDR3 reads CASSEGLVLTHEQYF. CDR3 DNA sequence: TGTGCCAGCAGTGAAGGCCTAGTCTTGACCCATGAGCAGTACTTC. V and J are TRBV6-5 and TRBJ2-1; D gene unclear. The end of the DNA is better explained by TRBJ2-7, so the J call may be wrong. Germline loops: CDR1 MNHEY, CDR2 SVGAGI. The CDR3 length is 15 residues.

This clonotype was seen only a few times. The chain couples TRBV12-3 or TRBV12-4 to TRBJ2-3; 11 bases line up with TRBD2. The CDR3 has 12 residues. V was clipped by 6 bases and J by 9 bases; unmatched bases: 2. CDR3 nucleotide sequence: TGTGCCAGCAGACTAGCGGGAGAGACGCAGTATTTT. It specifies CASRLAGETQYF.

This clonotype was detected only a few times. This rearrangement joins TRBV6-1 to TRBJ2-1; the D gene is possibly TRBD1 (6 bases). This CDR3 has 15 amino acids. V dropped 6 bases and J dropped 10 bases, with 22 bases sitting between them. CDR1 is MNHNS and CDR2 is SASEGT in the germline V gene. The CDR3 loop reads CASSHRAEVSYEQFF. Written as DNA, the CDR3 is TGTGCCAGCAGCCACAGGGCAGAGGTATCCTACGAGCAGTTCTTC.

This clonotype was seen ten or more times. The chain links TRBV7-8 to TRBJ2-1; 8 bases align to TRBD2. The V segment lost 5 bases and the J segment 0 bases; nucleotides outside the gene matches: 3. CDR1 and CDR2 from the germline V gene are SGHVS and FQNEAQ. This CDR3 spans 15 amino acids. The CDR3: CASSAGTSSYNEQFF. The CDR3 DNA sequence: TGTGCCAGCAGCGCAGGGACTAGCTCCTACAATGAGCAGTTCTTC.

CDR3 amino acids: CASSLALGTSGDNEQYF. CDR3 sequence (DNA): TGTGCCAGCAGTTTAGCGCTAGGGACTAGCGGGGACAATGAGCAGTACTTC. The genes are TRBV12-3 or TRBV12-4 and TRBJ2-4, with 13 bases that match TRBD2. V was pared by 0 bases and J by 13 bases, with 12 bases of the junction left unmatched. The CDR3 is 17 amino acids.

The chain employs TRBV27 and TRBJ1-6; the D is unclear. With 1 base removed from V and 10 bases from J, the gap between germline ends came to 20 bases. The CDR3 extends over 17 amino acids. Germline CDR1 is MNHEY and CDR2 is SMNVEV (reference sequence). The CDR3 DNA is TGTGCCAGCAGTTTATTGTCCATAGGACGGCAAAAATCACCCCTCCACTTT. This codes for CASSLLSIGRQKSPLHF.